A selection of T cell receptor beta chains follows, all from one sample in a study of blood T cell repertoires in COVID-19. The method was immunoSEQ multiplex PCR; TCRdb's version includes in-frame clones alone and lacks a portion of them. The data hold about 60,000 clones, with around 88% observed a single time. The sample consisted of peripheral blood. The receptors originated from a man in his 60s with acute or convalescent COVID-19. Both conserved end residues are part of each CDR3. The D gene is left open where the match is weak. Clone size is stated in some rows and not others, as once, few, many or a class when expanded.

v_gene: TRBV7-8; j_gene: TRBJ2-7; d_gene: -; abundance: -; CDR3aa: CASSLRKGTPYEQYF; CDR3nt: TGTGCCAGCAGCTTGAGAAAGGGGACACCTTACGAGCAGTACTTC
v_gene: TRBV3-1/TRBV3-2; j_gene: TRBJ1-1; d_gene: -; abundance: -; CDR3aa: CASSQGGNTEAFF; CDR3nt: TGTGCCAGCAGCCAGGGGGGGAACACTGAAGCTTTCTTT
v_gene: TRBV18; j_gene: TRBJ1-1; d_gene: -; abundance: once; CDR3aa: CASSTSTSDTEAFF; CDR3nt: TGTGCCAGCTCAACATCGACTTCAGACACTGAAGCTTTCTTT
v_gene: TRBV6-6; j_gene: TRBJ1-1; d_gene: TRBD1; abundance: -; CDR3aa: CASSQTGLSTEAFF; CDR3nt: TGTGCCAGCAGCCAGACAGGGCTAAGTACTGAAGCTTTCTTT
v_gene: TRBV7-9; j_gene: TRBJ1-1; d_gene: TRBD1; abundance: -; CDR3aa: CASRPKDRVGTEAFF; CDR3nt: TGTGCCAGCAGGCCAAAGGACAGGGTGGGCACTGAAGCTTTCTTT
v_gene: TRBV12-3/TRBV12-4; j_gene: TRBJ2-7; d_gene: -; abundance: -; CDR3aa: CASSFSGAGEQYF; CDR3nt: TGTGCCAGCAGTTTTAGTGGGGCGGGAGAGCAGTACTTC
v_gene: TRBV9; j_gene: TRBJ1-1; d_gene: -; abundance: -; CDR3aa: CASSVGEGRPGTEAFF; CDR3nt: TGTGCCAGCAGCGTAGGCGAGGGCAGGCCTGGGACTGAAGCTTTCTTT
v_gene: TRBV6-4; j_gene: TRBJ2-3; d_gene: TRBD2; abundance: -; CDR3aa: CASRRLAGRTDTQYF; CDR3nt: TGTGCCAGCCGCCGACTAGCGGGACGCACAGATACGCAGTATTTT
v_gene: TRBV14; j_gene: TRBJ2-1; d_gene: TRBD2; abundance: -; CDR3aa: CASSQDFATEGREADTKGYNEQFF; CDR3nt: TGTGCCAGCAGCCAAGATTTCGCTACAGAGGGGCGGGAGGCCGATACGAAAGGATACAATGAGCAGTTCTTC
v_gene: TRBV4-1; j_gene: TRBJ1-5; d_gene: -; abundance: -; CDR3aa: CASSQVLRVPSNQPQHF; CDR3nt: TGCGCCAGCAGCCAAGTTTTACGGGTCCCAAGCAATCAGCCCCAGCATTTT
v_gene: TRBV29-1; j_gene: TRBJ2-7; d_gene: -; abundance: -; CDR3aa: CSVVRVGYEQYF; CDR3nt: TGCAGCGTTGTTCGGGTTGGCTACGAGCAGTACTTC
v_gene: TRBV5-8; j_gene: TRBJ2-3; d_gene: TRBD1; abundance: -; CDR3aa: CASSFGQGIADTQYF; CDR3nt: TGTGCCAGCAGCTTCGGACAGGGGATCGCAGATACGCAGTATTTT
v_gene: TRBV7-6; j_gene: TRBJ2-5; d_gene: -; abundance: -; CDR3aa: CASSLWGTGPRETQYF; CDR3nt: TGTGCCAGCAGCTTATGGGGAACAGGACCTCGGGAGACCCAGTACTTC
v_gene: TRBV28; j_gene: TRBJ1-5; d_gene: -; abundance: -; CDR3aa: CASSLLTVYSNQPQHF; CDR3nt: TGTGCCAGCAGCCTTCTGACAGTTTATAGCAATCAGCCCCAGCATTTT
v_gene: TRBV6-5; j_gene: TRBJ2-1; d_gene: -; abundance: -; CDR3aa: CASRDGAYNEQFF; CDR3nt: TGTGCCAGCAGGGATGGGGCTTACAATGAGCAGTTCTTC
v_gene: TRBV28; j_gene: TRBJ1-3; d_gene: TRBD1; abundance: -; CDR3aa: CASSFRDRHDTIYF; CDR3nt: TGTGCCAGCAGTTTCCGGGACAGACACGACACCATATATTTT
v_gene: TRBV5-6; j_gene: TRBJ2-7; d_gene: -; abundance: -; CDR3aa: CASSLIGGSQVYEQYF; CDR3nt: TGTGCCAGCAGCTTGATCGGTGGTAGTCAGGTGTACGAGCAGTACTTC
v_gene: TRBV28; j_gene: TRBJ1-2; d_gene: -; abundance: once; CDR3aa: CASSLIQPNYGYTF; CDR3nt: TGTGCCAGCAGTTTAATACAGCCTAACTATGGCTACACCTTC
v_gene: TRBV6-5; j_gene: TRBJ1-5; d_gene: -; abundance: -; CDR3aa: CASGVTGISQPQHF; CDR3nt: TGTGCCAGCGGGGTGACGGGGATCAGTCAGCCCCAGCATTTT
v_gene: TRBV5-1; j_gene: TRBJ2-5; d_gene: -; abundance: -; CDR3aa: CASSLASRPEETQYF; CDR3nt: TGCGCCAGCAGCTTGGCCTCGAGGCCTGAAGAGACCCAGTACTTC
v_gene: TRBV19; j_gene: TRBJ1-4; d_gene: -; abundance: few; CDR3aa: CASSIFIETNEKLFF; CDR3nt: TGTGCCAGTAGTATCTTCATCGAGACTAATGAAAAACTGTTTTTT
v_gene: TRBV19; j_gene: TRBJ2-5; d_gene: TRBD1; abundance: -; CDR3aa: CASSRGQGFQETQYF; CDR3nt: TGTGCCAGTAGTAGAGGACAGGGCTTCCAAGAGACCCAGTACTTC
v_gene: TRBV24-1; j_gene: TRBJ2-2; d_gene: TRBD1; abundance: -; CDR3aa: CATSWDSANTGELFF; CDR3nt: TGTGCCACCAGCTGGGACAGCGCGAACACCGGGGAGCTGTTTTTT
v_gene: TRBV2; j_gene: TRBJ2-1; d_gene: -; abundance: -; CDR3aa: CASSSGTASYNEQFF; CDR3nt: TGTGCCAGCAGTTCCGGGACTGCCTCCTACAATGAGCAGTTCTTC
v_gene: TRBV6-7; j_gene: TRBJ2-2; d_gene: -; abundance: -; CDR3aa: CASSSGVRTGELFF; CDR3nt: TGTGCCAGCAGTTCGGGGGTTAGGACCGGGGAGCTGTTTTTT
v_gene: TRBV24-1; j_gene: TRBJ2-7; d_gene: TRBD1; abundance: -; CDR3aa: CATSDRGTGGTYEQYF; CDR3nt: TGTGCCACCAGTGATAGAGGGACAGGGGGGACCTACGAGCAGTACTTC
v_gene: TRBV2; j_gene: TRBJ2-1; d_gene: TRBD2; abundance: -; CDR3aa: CASSETSGIEQFF; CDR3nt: TGTGCCAGCAGTGAGACTAGCGGGATTGAGCAGTTCTTC
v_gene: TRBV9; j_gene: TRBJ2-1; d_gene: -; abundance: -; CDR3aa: CASSVDAGNEQFF; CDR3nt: TGTGCCAGCAGCGTAGACGCCGGGAATGAGCAGTTCTTC
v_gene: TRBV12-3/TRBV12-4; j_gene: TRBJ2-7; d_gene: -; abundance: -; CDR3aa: CASCERGIYEQYF; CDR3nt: TGTGCCAGCTGTGAGAGGGGGATATACGAGCAGTACTTC
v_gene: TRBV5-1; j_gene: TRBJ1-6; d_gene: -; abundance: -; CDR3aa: CASRGPYNSPLHF; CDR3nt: TGCGCCAGCAGGGGGCCCTATAATTCACCCCTCCACTTT
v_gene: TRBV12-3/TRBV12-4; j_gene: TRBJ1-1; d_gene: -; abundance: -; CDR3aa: CASSLIAEAFF; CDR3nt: TGTGCCAGCAGTCTAATTGCTGAAGCTTTCTTT
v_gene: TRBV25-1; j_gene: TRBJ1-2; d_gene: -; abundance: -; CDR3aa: CASSDPVRTAGYGYTF; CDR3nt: TGTGCCAGCAGTGACCCGGTGAGGACCGCGGGCTATGGCTACACCTTC
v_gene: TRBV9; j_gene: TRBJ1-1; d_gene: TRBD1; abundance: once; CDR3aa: CASSDPRTGVRVGAFF; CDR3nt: TGTGCCAGCAGTGACCCGAGGACAGGGGTACGGGTTGGAGCTTTCTTT
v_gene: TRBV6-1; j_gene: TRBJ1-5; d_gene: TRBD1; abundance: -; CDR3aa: CASSEALQGHQPQHF; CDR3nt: TGTGCCAGCAGTGAAGCGCTACAGGGGCATCAGCCCCAGCATTTT
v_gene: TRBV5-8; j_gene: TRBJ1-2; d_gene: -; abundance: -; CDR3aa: CASSPQIGTLNGYTF; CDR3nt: TGTGCCAGCAGCCCGCAAATAGGGACTCTCAATGGCTACACCTTC
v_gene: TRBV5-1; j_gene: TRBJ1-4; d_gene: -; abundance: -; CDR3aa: CASRITGSNEKLFF; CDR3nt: TGCGCCAGCAGGATTACAGGGTCTAATGAAAAACTGTTTTTT
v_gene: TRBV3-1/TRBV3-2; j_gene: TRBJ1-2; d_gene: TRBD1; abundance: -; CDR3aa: CASSPRGQGIRGYTF; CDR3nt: TGTGCCAGCAGCCCGAGGGGACAGGGGATTCGAGGCTACACCTTC
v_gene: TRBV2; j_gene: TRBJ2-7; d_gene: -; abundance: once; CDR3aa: CASSERRDSYEQYF; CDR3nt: TGTGCCAGCAGTGAGCGACGGGACTCCTACGAGCAGTACTTC
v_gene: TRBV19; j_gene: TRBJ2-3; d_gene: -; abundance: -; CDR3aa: CASSTPRGQTRDTQYF; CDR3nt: TGTGCCAGTAGTACACCCCGAGGACAGACGCGGGATACGCAGTATTTT
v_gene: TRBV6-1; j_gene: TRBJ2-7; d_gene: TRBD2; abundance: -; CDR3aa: CASSEGLAVRGQYF; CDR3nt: TGTGCCAGCAGTGAAGGGCTAGCGGTGAGGGGGCAGTACTTC
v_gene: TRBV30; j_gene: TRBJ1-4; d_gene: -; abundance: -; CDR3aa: CAWGGPRGNEKLFF; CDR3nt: TGTGCCTGGGGGGGCCCCCGGGGGAACGAAAAACTGTTTTTT
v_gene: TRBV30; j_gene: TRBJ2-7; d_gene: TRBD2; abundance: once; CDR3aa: CAGPPRESYEQYF; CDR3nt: TGTGCCGGACCCCCGCGGGAGTCCTACGAGCAGTACTTC
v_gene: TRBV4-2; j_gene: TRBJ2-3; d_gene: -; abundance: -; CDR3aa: CASSQTTSGSTDTQYF; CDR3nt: TGTGCCAGCAGCCAAACGACCAGCGGGAGCACAGATACGCAGTATTTT
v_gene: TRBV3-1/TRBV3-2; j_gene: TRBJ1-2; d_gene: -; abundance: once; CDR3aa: CASTSTGGGGYTF; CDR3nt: TGTGCCAGCACCTCCACGGGGGGTGGGGGCTACACCTTC
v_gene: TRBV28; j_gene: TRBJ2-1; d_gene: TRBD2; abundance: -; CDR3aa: CASSFRASGNEQFF; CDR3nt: TGTGCCAGCAGTTTTAGGGCTAGCGGGAATGAGCAGTTCTTC
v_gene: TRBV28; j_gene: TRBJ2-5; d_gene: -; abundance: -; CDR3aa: CASSFIELQETQYF; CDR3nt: TGTGCCAGCAGTTTTATCGAACTCCAAGAGACCCAGTACTTC
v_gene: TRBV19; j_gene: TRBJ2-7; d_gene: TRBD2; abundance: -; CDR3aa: CASSIGGGEQYF; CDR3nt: TGTGCCAGTAGTATCGGCGGGGGGGAGCAGTACTTC
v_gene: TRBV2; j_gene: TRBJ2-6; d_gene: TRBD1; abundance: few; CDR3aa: CASSEMATGSFPGANVLTF; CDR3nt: TGTGCCAGCAGTGAAATGGCGACAGGGTCTTTCCCTGGGGCCAACGTCCTGACTTTC
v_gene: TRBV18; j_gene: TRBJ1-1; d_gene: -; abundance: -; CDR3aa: CASSLNSRGLIEAFF; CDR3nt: TGTGCCAGCTCGCTAAATAGCAGGGGTTTGATTGAAGCTTTCTTT
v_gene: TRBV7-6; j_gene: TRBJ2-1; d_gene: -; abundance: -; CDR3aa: CASSLGVTRDNEQFF; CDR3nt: TGTGCCAGCAGCTTAGGAGTGACCAGGGACAATGAGCAGTTCTTC
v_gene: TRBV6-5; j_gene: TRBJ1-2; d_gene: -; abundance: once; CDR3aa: CASSYLGSLNYGYTF; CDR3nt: TGTGCCAGCAGTTACCTCGGGTCCCTTAACTATGGCTACACCTTC
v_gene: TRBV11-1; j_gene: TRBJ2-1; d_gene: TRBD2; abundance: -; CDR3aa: CASSLRRGVGDEQFF; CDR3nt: TGTGCCAGCAGCTTACGGCGGGGGGTCGGTGATGAGCAGTTCTTC